What follows is one T cell receptor beta chain and its context. Its antigen is as yet unknown. This record belongs to a study of T-cell memory formation after mild COVID-19. The CDR3 consists of 15 residues. Germline-derived CDR1 and CDR2 are SNHLY and FYNNEI. V shed 2 bases and J shed 2 bases, with 11 bases lying between them. Each CDR3 protein is one row after TCRdb ran MiXCR on the 5' RACE reads. The data contain roughly 100,000 distinct CDR3 sequences, approximately 16% of them singletons. Study-level points and caveats: Mainly in CM and EM were contracting CD4+ clones; CD8+ were in EMRA. Pre-infection memory carried some responding clones, suggesting that cross-reactive memory joined.

Sequenced input: PBMCs or a T cell subset sorted from them (not recorded which). This clonotype originated in a man younger than 35 who had mild COVID-19 (a few samples of this study predate the infection). Cell type and time point are not known. The gene calls are TRBV2 and TRBJ2-3, with D unclear. The CDR3 DNA reads TGTGCCAGCAGTGAATACCTCGGCCTCACAGATACGCAGTATTTT. This encodes CASSEYLGLTDTQYF. The whole variable domain, remainder taken from reference TRBV2 and TRBJ2-3, is EPEVTQTPSHQVTQMGQEVILRCVPISNHLYFYWYRQILGQKVEFLVSFYNNEISEKSEIFDDQFSVERPDGSNFTLKIRSTKLEDSAMYFCASSEYLGLTDTQYFGPGTRLTVL.